This T cell receptor beta chain is from a study of lung T cells in sarcoidosis with Löfgren's syndrome. General study results and limits: Multiple Löfgren's syndrome patients reportedly shared TRAV12-1 and TRBV2 CDR3 motifs. The most expanded V genes in Löfgren's patients were reportedly TRAV12-1 and TRBV2. Paired TRAV12-1/TRBV2 TCRs showed CDR3 homology and preferential pairing.

This clonotype is medium-sized (0.01 to 0.1%). The antigen is not known. The CDR3 totals 14 residues. Germline assignment: CDR1 DFQATT and CDR2 SNEGSKA (reference sequence). V was clipped by 5 bases and J by 2 bases, with 15 bases between them. One entry per CDR3 protein, called by TCRdb with MiXCR from the reads. The repertoire holds more than 50,000 distinct CDR3 sequences, over 20% seen once, with about 2.5% in the top ten. This chain joins TRBV20-1 and TRBJ1-1; D is unresolved. This clonotype originated in a human donor with sarcoidosis (Löfgren's syndrome or another form), or a control subject (not recorded which). The specimen was CD4+ T cells from PBMCs. The CDR3 loop reads CSAAAGAINTEAFF. The CDR3, as DNA: TGCAGTGCTGCGGCAGGCGCGATTAACACTGAAGCTTTCTTT.